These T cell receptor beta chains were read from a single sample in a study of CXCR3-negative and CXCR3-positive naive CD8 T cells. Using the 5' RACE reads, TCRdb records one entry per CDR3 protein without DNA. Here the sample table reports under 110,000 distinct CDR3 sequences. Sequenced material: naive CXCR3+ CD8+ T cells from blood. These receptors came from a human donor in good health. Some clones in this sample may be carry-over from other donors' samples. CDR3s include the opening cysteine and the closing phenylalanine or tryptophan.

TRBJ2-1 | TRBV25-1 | CASSVAYNEQFF
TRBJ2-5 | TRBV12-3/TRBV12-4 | CASSSPAALQETQYF
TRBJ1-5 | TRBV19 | CASTLAGNQPQHF
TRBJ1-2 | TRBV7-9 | CASSLVEGADGYTF
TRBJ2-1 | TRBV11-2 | CASSLGLNTEQFF
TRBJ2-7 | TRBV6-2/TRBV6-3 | CASGSDGEQYF
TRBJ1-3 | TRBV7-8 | CASSPGAAGRTIYF
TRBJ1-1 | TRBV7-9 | CASARENVNTEAFF
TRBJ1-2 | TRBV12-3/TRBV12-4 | CASSTEGAWYGYTF
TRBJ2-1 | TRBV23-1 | CASTLGVDNEQFF
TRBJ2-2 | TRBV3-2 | CASSQDSSAGELFF
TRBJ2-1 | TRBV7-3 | CASSLGPGVAGVSNNEQFF
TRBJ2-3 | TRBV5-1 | CASSLPDTQYF
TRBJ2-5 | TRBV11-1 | CASSFRAGGPQETQYF
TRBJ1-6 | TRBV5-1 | CASSLDGTGGNSPLHF
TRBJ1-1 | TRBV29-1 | CSEGVDTEAFF